This TCR beta chain was recorded in a study of OX40 agonist ivuxolimab in advanced cancers. The protocol was immunoSEQ multiplex PCR, while the TCRdb copy is restricted to in-frame clones and leaves out a portion. The sample comprises approximately 79,000 clones, approximately 93% of which are singletons, and approximately 20% rests with the top ten. This sequence originates from an adult with an advanced solid tumor such as melanoma, head and neck, liver or kidney cancer. The sample consisted of CD4+ or CD8+ T cells sorted from blood, taken in a trial of the OX40 agonist ivuxolimab.

CDR3 in DNA: TGTGCCAGCAGCGACCGGGACAGGGGTTCCTACGAGCAGTACTTC. The encoded protein is CASSDRDRGSYEQYF. The V and J genes are TRBV13 and TRBJ2-7, with 10 positions matching TRBD1. The CDR3 runs to 15 residues. V was clipped by 5 bases and J by 1 base; unmatched bases: 5. CDR1 is PRHDT and CDR2 is FYEKMQ in the germline V gene (reference sequence).